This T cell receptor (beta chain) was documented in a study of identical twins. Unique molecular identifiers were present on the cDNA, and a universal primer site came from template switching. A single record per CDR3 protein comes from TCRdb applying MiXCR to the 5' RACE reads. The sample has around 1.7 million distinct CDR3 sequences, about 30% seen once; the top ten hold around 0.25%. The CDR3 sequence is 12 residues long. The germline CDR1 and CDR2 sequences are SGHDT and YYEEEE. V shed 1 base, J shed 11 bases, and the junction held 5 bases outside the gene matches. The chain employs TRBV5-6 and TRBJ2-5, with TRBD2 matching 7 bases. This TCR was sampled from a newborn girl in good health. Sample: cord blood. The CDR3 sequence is CASSLITSVQYF. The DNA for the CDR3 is TGTGCCAGCAGCTTGATTACTAGCGTACAGTACTTC.